This T cell receptor beta chain emerged from a study of T cell repertoires in cytomegalovirus infection (dated by TCRdb to between 2018 and 2021). Regarding the research as a whole: Donor HLA type was relevant to the analysis, as public TCR beta signatures indicated carriage of CMV infection together with the matching HLA type. The investigation overall reported the following: The ex vivo response was dominated by HLA-C-restricted CMV-specific TCR beta clonotypes, which also provided the single most frequent clonotype in two of eight donors. In both this cohort and an independent roughly 350-donor cohort, the cumulative frequency of public TCR beta family members distinguished carriers of CMV infection plus the relevant HLA type.

The CDR3, cysteine through phenylalanine, is 15 amino acids long. Only the CDR3 part of the read is kept: 45 bases, read in frame from the first base. From the germline V gene (reference sequence), CDR1 is SEHNR and CDR2 is FQNEAQ. V was cut back by 4 bases and J by 0 bases, leaving a gap of 12 bases between them. This clonotype was recorded at least ten times. Its antigen is still unknown. Base qualities are not provided; no much larger clone lies one nucleotide away. The sequencer was an Illumina HiSeq 1500. TCRdb trimmed public reads at Q25 via fastp, called clones via MiXCR and kept in-frame beta chains. Rows are unified per CDR3 protein, each entry keeping the most common DNA and genes. Recorded for this sample are some 400,000 distinct CDR3 sequences; about a sixth of them occurred a single time. 8.7% of the sample rests with the top ten.

The rearranged segments are TRBV7-9 and TRBJ1-1; TRBD1 is perhaps the D gene, given 5 matching bases. Sequencing was performed on PBMCs. This receptor was identified in a human donor in good health (CMV status not recorded). Some clones in this sample may be carry-over from other donors' samples. CDR3 reads: CASSSSGGMNTEAFF. Read as DNA, the sequence is TGTGCCAGCAGCTCCAGCGGGGGGATGAACACTGAAGCTTTCTTT.